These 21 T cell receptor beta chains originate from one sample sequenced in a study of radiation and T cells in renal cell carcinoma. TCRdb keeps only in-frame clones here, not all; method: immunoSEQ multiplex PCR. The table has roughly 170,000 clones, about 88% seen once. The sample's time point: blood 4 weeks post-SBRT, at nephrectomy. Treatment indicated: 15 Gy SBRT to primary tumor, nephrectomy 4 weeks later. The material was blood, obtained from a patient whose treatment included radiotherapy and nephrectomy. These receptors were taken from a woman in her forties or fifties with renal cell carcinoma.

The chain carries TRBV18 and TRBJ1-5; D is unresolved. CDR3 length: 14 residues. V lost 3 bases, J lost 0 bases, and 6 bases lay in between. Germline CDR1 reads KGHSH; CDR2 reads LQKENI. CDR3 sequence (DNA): TGTGCCAGCTCACCTGGCAATAGCAATCAGCCCCAGCATTTT. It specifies CASSPGNSNQPQHF. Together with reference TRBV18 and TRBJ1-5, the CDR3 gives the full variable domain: NAGVMQNPRHLVRRRGQEARLRCSPMKGHSHVYWYRQLPEEGLKFMVYLQKENIIDESGMPKERFSAEFPKEGPSILRIQQVVRGDSAAYFCASSPGNSNQPQHFGDGTRLSIL.

The CDR3 DNA is TGTGCCAGCAGCTTAGCCCGGGATTACCACACAGATACGCAGTATTTT. Its protein product is CASSLARDYHTDTQYF. The chain uses TRBV11-2 and TRBJ2-3; D possibly corresponds to TRBD2 (5 bases). Germline V lookup: CDR1 SGHAT, CDR2 FQNNGV. The CDR3 spans 16 residues. V lost 1 base and J lost 2, with 13 bases in between. Full variable domain (rest looked up from reference TRBV11-2 and TRBJ2-3): EAGVAQSPRYKIIEKRQSVAFWCNPISGHATLYWYQQILGQGPKLLIQFQNNGVVDDSQLPKDRFSAERLKGVDSTLKIQPAKLEDSAVYLCASSLARDYHTDTQYFGPGTRLTVL.

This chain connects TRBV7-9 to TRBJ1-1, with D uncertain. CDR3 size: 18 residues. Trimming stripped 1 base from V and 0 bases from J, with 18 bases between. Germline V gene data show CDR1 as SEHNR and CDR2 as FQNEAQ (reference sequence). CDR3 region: CASSLGRSGQLLNTEAFF. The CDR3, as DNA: TGTGCCAGCAGCTTAGGTCGCTCGGGTCAGCTGTTGAACACTGAAGCTTTCTTT.

This chain's CDR3 is CASSATDTQYF. The CDR3 bases are TGTGCCAGTAGTGCGACAGATACGCAGTATTTT. The chain is built from TRBV19 and TRBJ2-3; no clear D. The CDR3 is 11 amino acids. Germline V gene lookup returns CDR1 LNHDA and CDR2 SQIVND (reference sequence). V was trimmed by 5 bases and J by 3 bases, leaving 3 bases between them.

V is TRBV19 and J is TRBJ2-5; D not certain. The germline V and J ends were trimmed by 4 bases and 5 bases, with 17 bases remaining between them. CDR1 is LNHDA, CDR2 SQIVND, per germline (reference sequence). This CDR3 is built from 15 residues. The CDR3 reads CASSKGWEMYETQYF. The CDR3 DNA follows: TGTGCCAGTAGTAAGGGATGGGAAATGTATGAGACCCAGTACTTC.

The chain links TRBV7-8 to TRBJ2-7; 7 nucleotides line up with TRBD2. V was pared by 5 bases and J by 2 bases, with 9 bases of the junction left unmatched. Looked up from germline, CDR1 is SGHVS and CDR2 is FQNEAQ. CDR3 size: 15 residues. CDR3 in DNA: TGTGCCAGCAGCCCAGCGGGGATGAGCCCCTACGAGCAGTACTTC. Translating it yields CASSPAGMSPYEQYF.

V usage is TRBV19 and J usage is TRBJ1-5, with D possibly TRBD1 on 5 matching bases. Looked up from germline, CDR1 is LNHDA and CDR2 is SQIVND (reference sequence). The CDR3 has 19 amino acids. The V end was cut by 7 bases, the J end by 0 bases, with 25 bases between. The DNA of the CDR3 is TGTGCCAGTAAACCCACCGGGGCCGGGACGGGCTATAGCAATCAGCCCCAGCATTTT. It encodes CASKPTGAGTGYSNQPQHF.

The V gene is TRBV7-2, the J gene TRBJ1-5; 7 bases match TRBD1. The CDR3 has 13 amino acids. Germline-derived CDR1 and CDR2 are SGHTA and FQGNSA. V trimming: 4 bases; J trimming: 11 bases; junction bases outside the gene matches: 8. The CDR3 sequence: CASSSVPTGAQHF. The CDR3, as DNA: TGTGCCAGCAGCTCGGTCCCAACAGGGGCCCAGCATTTT.

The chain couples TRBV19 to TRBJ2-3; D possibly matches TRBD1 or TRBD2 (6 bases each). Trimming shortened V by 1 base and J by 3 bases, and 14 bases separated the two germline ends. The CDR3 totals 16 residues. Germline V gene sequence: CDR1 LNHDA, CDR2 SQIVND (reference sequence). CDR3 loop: CASSIGDRTITDTQYF. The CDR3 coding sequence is TGTGCCAGTAGTATAGGAGACAGGACTATAACAGATACGCAGTATTTT.

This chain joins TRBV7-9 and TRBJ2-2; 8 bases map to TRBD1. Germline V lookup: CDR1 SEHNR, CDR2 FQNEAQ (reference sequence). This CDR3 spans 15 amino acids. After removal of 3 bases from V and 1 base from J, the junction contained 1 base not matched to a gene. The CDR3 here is CASSFGQGNTGELFF. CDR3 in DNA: TGTGCCAGCAGCTTCGGACAGGGGAACACCGGGGAGCTGTTTTTT.

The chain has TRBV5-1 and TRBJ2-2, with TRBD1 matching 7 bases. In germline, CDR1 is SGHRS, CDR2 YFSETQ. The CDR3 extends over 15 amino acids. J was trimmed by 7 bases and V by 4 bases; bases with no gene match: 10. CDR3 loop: CASSVSQGSNGELFF. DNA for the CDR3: TGCGCCAGCAGCGTCTCACAGGGGTCAAACGGGGAGCTGTTTTTT.

CDR3 DNA: TGTGCCAGCAGCTTGGCCGGGGAGCGCACAGATACGCAGTATTTT. The encoded protein is CASSLAGERTDTQYF. The J gene is TRBJ2-3, the V gene TRBV5-6; D might be TRBD2 (5 bases). The CDR3 totals 15 residues. CDR1 and CDR2 from the germline V gene are SGHDT and YYEEEE. V lost 0 bases and J 1 base, leaving 9 bases between the germline ends.

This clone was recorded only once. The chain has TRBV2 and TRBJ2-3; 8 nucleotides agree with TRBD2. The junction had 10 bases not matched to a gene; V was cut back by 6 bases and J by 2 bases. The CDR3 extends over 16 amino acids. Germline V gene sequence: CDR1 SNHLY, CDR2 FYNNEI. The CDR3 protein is CASRRTRGDFTDTQYF. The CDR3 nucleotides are TGTGCCAGCAGACGGACGCGGGGGGACTTCACAGATACGCAGTATTTT. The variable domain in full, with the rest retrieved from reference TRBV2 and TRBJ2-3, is EPEVTQTPSHQVTQMGQEVILRCVPISNHLYFYWYRQILGQKVEFLVSFYNNEISEKSEIFDDQFSVERPDGSNFTLKIRSTKLEDSAMYFCASRRTRGDFTDTQYFGPGTRLTVL.

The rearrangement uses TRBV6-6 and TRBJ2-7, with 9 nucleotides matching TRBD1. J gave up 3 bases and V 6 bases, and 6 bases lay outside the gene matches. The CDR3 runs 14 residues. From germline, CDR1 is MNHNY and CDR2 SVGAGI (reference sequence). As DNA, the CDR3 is TGTGCCAGCAGGGCCGGGACAGGGTTCTACGAGCAGTACTTC. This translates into CASRAGTGFYEQYF.

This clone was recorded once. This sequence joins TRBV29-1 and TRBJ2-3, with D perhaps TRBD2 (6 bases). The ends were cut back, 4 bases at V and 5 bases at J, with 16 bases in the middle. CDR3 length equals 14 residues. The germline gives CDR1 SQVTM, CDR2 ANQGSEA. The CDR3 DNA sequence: TGCAGCGTTGGCGGGGCCCCCGCAGGAGATACGCAGTATTTT. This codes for CSVGGAPAGDTQYF.

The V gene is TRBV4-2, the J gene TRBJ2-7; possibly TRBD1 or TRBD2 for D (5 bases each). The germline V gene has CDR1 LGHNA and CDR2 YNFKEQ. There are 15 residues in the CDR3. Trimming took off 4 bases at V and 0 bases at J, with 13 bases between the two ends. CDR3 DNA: TGTGCCAGCAGCCCTGGCAAAGGGACCTCCTACGAGCAGTACTTC. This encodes CASSPGKGTSYEQYF.

The CDR3 here is CASSSGGQGNTEAFF. DNA for the CDR3: TGTGCCAGCAGCTCTGGGGGACAGGGGAACACTGAAGCTTTCTTT. The chain recombines TRBV5-4 with TRBJ1-1; 9 nucleotides agree with TRBD1. The CDR3 extends over 15 amino acids. Germline CDR1 reads SGHNT; CDR2 reads YYREEE (reference sequence). The junction had 4 bases not matched to a gene; V was cut back by 3 bases and J by 1 base.

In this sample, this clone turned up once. The CDR3 here is CASSLDPGSGEQYF. The CDR3, as DNA: TGTGCCAGCAGCTTGGATCCAGGGTCCGGCGAGCAGTACTTC. This chain links TRBV5-4 with TRBJ2-7; weak D call: TRBD1 (5 bases). The CDR3 totals 14 residues. V was clipped by 0 bases and J by 6 bases, with 13 bases between them. Germline CDR1 reads SGHNT; CDR2 reads YYREEE (reference sequence).

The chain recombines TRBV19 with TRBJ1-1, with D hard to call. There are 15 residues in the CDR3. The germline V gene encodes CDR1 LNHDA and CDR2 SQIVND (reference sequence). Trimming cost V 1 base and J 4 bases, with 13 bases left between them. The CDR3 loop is CASSIGVLAGTEAFF. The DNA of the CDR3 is TGTGCCAGTAGTATAGGGGTTTTAGCTGGCACTGAAGCTTTCTTT.

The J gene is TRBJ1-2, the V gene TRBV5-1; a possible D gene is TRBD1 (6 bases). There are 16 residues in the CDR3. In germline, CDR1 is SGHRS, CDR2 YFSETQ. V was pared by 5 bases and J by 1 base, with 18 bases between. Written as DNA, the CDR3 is TGCGCCAGCAGAGATCAGGGGCTTAGTAGTAACTATGGCTACACCTTC. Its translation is CASRDQGLSSNYGYTF.

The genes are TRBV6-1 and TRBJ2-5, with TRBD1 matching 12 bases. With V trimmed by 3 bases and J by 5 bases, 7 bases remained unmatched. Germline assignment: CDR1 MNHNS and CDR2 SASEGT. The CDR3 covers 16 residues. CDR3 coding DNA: TGTGCCAGCAGTGAGCCCGGGACAGGGGGCTCGGAGACCCAGTACTTC. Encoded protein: CASSEPGTGGSETQYF.